Sequencing of this TCR beta chain was carried out in a study of OX40 agonist ivuxolimab in advanced cancers. Clones were read by immunoSEQ multiplex PCR, and TCRdb kept only the in-frame ones, dropping some. The sample lists 40,000 or so clones; around nine tenths were seen once. This CDR3 is 15 amino acids long. Germline loops: CDR1 MNHEY, CDR2 SVGAGI. V was cut by 7 bases and J by 0 bases, with 13 bases left in between. The V call is TRBV6-5, the J call TRBJ2-1; no clear D. The TCR originated in an adult with an advanced solid tumor such as melanoma, head and neck, liver or kidney cancer. The sample here was CD4+ or CD8+ T cells sorted from blood, taken in a trial of the OX40 agonist ivuxolimab. The CDR3 here is CASTGSTSSYNEQFF. In nucleotides, the CDR3 is TGTGCCAGCACGGGCAGCACAAGCTCCTACAATGAGCAGTTCTTC.